Sequencing of this T cell receptor beta chain was carried out in a study of shared clonotypes between healthy human individuals (dated by TCRdb to 2019 to 2021). The study in broad terms: The cohort included three men and a couple of women between 18 and 49 years of age. For each donor, three plates each were used for CD4 naive and CD4 memory, two plates were used for CD8 naive, and one plate was used for CD8 memory. To increase sequencing depth and limit assay-specific biases, TCR repertoire library preparation and sequencing were carried out by different laboratories using diverse techniques. Blood TCR repertoires of five healthy adults were deeply sequenced to estimate repertoire size and the extent of clonotype sharing between individuals. Per donor, leukapheresis produced somewhere between about 0.85 and 8.9 billion PBMCs.

CDR1 is given as MDHEN and CDR2 as SYDVKM, both from the germline V gene. The CDR3 holds 15 amino acids from the cysteine to the phenylalanine. This entry keeps only the CDR3 DNA: 45 bases, framed from base 1. V drops 3 bases and J drops 0 bases, leaving 12 bases in between. Using the deep immunoSEQ assay, TCR CDR3 regions were amplified from genomic DNA by multiplex PCR. For each cell subset, the extracted genomic DNA was distributed evenly across all wells of several immunoSEQ 96-well plates, and each plate served as one replicate. For sorted subsets, approximately 210 ng of genomic DNA, equivalent to about 30,000 T cell genomes, went into each replicate PCR. The purified libraries were quantified using a Qubit 3.0 fluorometer, sized with a Bioanalyzer 2100, and then quantified again using the KAPA Library Quantification kit. Each immunoSEQ 96-well plate was sequenced on its own single-read 150-cycle Illumina NextSeq 550 flow cell. Per the source publication's procedure: Because the immunoSEQ output held only junctional sequences and lacked quality scores, the filtering could not match the filtering applied to full-length reads. To assign V/J genes and CDR3, sequences were annotated against IMGT germline references using PyIR, a Python wrapper for IgBLAST v1.9. Any read was removed if the V/J assignment was weak (E-value above 1e-6), the CDR3 was missing, or the read contained stop codons, out-of-frame junctions, or ambiguous translated residues. A V3J clonotype was defined by an identical inferred V gene, J gene, and CDR3 amino acid sequence. Percentage overlap between repertoires was computed as shared unique clonotypes divided by the size of the smaller repertoire. Richness of each repertoire was evaluated using RTK rarefaction, the Chao1 estimator, and Recon v2.1 estimates of unobserved clonotypes. For all TCRbeta clonotypes obtained by the gDNA method from a handful of donors, generation probabilities were computed with OLGA. The table was pulled from immuneACCESS by TCRdb, which kept in-frame rearrangements only. Such tables lose some clones; where checked, under half of the loss comes from unresolved V genes, and the rest has no known cause. V and J calls and clone size come straight from that table; D and trimming were deduced from the DNA. A total of a few hundred thousand clones appear in this sample, 97% of them only once. The ten largest clones take up around 0.057% of the sample.

Donors were healthy HIV-negative adults with no recently reported acute infections or vaccinations. Every donor was a Caucasian adult living in Nashville, Tennessee, USA. CD4+ T cells were enriched by magnetic negative selection; naive cells were then positively selected on CD45RA, and the negative fraction formed the memory subset. Blood was collected by leukapheresis, and PBMCs were isolated by Ficoll-Histopaque density gradient centrifugation and then cryopreserved in liquid nitrogen vapor phase. Purity and quantity of every magnetically sorted T cell population were checked by analytical flow cytometry. From each sorted fraction, genomic DNA was isolated and quantified by UV absorbance on a Nanodrop 2000c. Beyond this particular receptor, the publication reports: Because the study included only a small number of donors, the genetic and exposure-history diversity represented was limited. Larger estimated clonotype richness was generally found for naive subsets than for memory subsets. Higher generation probabilities were observed for clonotypes shared by all four sorted-subset donors than for non-shared clonotypes. Sampling was restricted to blood, and TCR repertoires in tissue are likely to differ from TCR repertoires in blood. Across a few donors, approximately 5% of naive CD4, roughly 3.4% of naive CD8, roughly 2.3% of memory CD4, and around 0.4% of memory CD8 clonotypes were shared. Rarefaction of sorted-subset datasets indicated incomplete sequencing despite the large sequencing depth. Based on pairwise subsampling, the degree of clonotype sharing among donors was expected to be affected by sequencing depth.

With respect to this clone: Which antigen it targets is not known. Base qualities are not provided; no much larger clone lies one nucleotide away.

The sequencing input was naive CD4+ T cells sorted from blood. What the cell subset or site label conveys for this sample: CD45RA+ positively selected. The receptor was isolated from a woman aged 25 to 39 in good health. This chain is built from TRBV28 and TRBJ2-7; the D gene lacks a confident call. Read as DNA, the sequence is TGTGCCAGCAGTTTCGGACGGTCGAGCTCCTACGAGCAGTACTTC. Its coded protein is CASSFGRSSSYEQYF.